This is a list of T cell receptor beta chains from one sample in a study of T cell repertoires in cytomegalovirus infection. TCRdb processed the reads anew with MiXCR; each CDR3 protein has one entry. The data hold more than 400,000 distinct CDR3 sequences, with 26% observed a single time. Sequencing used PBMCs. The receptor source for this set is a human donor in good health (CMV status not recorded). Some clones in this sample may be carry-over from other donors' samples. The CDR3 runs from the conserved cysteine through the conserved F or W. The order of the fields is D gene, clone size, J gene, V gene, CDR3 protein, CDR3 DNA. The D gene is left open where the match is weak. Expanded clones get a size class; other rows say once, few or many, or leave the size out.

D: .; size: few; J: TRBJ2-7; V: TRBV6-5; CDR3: CASSYFGGSPVEQYF; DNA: TGTGCCAGCAGTTACTTTGGGGGATCTCCCGTCGAGCAGTACTTC
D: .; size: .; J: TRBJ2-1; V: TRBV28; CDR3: CASIPKGRLYNEQFF; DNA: TGTGCCAGCATCCCCAAAGGGCGCCTCTACAATGAGCAGTTCTTC
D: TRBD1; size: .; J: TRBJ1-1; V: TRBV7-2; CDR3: CASSLPLGTGEAFF; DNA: TGTGCCAGCAGCCTCCCCCTGGGGACAGGTGAAGCTTTCTTT
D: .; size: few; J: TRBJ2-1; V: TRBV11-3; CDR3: CASSLVRTGANEQFF; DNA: TGTGCCAGCAGCTTAGTGCGAACCGGGGCCAATGAGCAGTTCTTC
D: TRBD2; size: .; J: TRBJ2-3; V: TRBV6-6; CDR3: CASSYRSGRGDTQYF; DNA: TGTGCCAGCAGTTACCGGAGCGGGAGGGGCGATACGCAGTATTTT
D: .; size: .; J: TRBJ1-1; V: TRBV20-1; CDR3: CSARKGTEAFF; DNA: TGCAGTGCTAGAAAGGGCACTGAAGCTTTCTTT
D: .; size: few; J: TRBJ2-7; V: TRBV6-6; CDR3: CASSYRHSWGDYEQYF; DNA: TGTGCCAGCAGTTACCGACATTCCTGGGGTGACTACGAGCAGTACTTC
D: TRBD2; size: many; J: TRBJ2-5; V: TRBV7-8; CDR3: CASSPPAGGMKTQYF; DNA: TGTGCCAGCAGCCCCCCTGCGGGAGGTATGAAGACCCAGTACTTC
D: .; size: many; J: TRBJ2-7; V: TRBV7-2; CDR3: CASSPSGWGPYEQYF; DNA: TGTGCCAGCAGCCCCTCCGGGTGGGGTCCCTACGAGCAGTACTTC
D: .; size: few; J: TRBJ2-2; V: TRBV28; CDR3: CASTMITGELFF; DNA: TGTGCCAGCACCATGATTACCGGGGAGCTGTTTTTT
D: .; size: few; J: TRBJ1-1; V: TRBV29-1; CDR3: CSVGTLNTEAFF; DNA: TGCAGCGTTGGCACCTTGAACACTGAAGCTTTCTTT
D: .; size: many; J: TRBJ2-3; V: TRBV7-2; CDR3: CASSFDRGTDTQYF; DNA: TGTGCCAGCAGTTTCGACAGAGGCACAGATACGCAGTATTTT
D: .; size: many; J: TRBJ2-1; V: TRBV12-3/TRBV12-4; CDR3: CASSLGRERDGEQFF; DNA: TGTGCCAGCAGCCTTGGAAGGGAGAGGGACGGGGAGCAGTTCTTC
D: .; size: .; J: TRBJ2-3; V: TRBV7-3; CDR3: CASSFVGGSTDTQYF; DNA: TGTGCCAGCAGCTTTGTTGGCGGGAGCACAGATACGCAGTATTTT
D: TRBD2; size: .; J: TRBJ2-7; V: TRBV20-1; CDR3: CSARVVSGTYEQYF; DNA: TGCAGTGCTAGAGTGGTTAGCGGGACCTACGAGCAGTACTTC
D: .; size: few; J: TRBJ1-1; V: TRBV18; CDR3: CASSRTATEAFF; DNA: TGTGCCAGCTCCCGGACAGCAACTGAAGCTTTCTTT
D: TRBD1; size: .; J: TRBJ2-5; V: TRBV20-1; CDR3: CSAGDRGALIQETQYF; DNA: TGCAGTGCGGGGGACAGGGGGGCCCTAATCCAAGAGACCCAGTACTTC
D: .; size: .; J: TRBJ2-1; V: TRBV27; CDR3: CASSSPFVLGNEQFF; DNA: TGTGCCAGCAGTTCCCCATTCGTATTGGGAAATGAGCAGTTCTTC
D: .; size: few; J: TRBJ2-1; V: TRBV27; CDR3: CASSATRLGEQFF; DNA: TGTGCCAGCAGTGCCACCCGGTTGGGTGAGCAGTTCTTC
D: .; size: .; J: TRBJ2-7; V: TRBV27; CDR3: CASSFLPSNEQYF; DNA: TGTGCCAGCAGTTTCCTCCCCTCTAACGAGCAGTACTTC
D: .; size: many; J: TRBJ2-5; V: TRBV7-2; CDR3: CASSLTLKETQYF; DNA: TGTGCCAGCAGCTTAACCCTAAAAGAGACCCAGTACTTC
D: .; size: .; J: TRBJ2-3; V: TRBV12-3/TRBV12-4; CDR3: CASSRSTRTDTQYF; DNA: TGTGCCAGCAGTCGATCGACTCGCACAGATACGCAGTATTTT
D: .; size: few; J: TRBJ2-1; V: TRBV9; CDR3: CASSVEGQGRNEQFF; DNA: TGTGCCAGCAGCGTAGAGGGGCAGGGACGCAATGAGCAGTTCTTC
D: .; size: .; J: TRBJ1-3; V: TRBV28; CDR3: CASSLGARGEGNTIYF; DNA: TGTGCCAGCAGTTTGGGTGCCCGGGGAGAAGGAAACACCATATATTTT
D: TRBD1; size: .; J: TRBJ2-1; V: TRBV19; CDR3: CASARAGGLLSSYNEQFF; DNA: TGTGCCAGCGCGAGGGCAGGGGGCCTATTGTCGAGCTACAATGAGCAGTTCTTC
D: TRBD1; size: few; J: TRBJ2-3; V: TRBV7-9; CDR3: CASSYDGTGSDTQYF; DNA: TGTGCCAGCAGCTACGACGGGACAGGCTCCGATACGCAGTATTTT
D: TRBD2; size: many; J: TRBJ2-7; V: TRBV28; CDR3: CASSLFPQREGNEQYF; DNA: TGTGCCAGCAGTTTATTCCCCCAGCGGGAGGGCAACGAGCAGTACTTC
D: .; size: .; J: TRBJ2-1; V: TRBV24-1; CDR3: CATGGPYNEQFF; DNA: TGTGCCACCGGGGGACCCTACAATGAGCAGTTCTTC
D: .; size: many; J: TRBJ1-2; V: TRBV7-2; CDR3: CASSSQGRMGYTF; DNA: TGTGCCAGCAGCTCGCAGGGGAGGATGGGCTACACCTTC
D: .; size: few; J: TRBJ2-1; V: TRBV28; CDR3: CASSAPDNEQFF; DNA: TGTGCCAGCAGCGCACCAGACAATGAGCAGTTCTTC
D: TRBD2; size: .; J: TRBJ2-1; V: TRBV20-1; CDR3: CSARDSWRSLTSGIYNEQFF; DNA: TGCAGTGCTAGAGATAGTTGGCGAAGTCTGACTAGCGGGATCTACAATGAGCAGTTCTTC
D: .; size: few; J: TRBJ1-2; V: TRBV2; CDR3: CASELPDSNYGYTF; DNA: TGTGCCAGCGAGTTACCGGACAGTAACTATGGCTACACCTTC
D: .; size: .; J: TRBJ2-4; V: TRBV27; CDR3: CASSLGAGTSAKNIQYF; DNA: TGTGCCAGCAGTCTAGGAGCAGGAACTTCAGCCAAAAACATTCAGTACTTC
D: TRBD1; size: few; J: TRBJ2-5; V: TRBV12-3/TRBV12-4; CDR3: CASRVTGGEETQYF; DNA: TGTGCCAGCAGGGTGACAGGGGGCGAAGAGACCCAGTACTTC
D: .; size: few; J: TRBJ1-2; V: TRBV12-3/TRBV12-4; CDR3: CASSLSPGGYGYTF; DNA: TGTGCCAGCAGTTTATCCCCCGGTGGCTATGGCTACACCTTC
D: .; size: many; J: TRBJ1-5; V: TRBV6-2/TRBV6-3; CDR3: CATLPDCNGTLYSNQPQHF; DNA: TGTGCCACCCTCCCCGACTGTAATGGGACACTGTATAGCAATCAGCCCCAGCATTTT
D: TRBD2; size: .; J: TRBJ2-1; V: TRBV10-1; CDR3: CASSESGRAKNEQFF; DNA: TGCGCCAGCAGTGAGAGCGGGAGGGCCAAGAATGAGCAGTTCTTC
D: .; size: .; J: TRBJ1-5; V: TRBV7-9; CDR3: CASSFAGPNQPQHF; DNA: TGTGCCAGCAGCTTCGCTGGTCCTAATCAGCCCCAGCATTTT
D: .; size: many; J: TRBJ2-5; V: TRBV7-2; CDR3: CASSSAWSAKETQYF; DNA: TGTGCCAGCAGCTCCGCTTGGAGCGCCAAAGAGACCCAGTACTTC
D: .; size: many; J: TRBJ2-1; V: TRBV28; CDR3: CASRTQYRASSYNEQFF; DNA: TGTGCCAGCAGGACCCAATACAGGGCCAGCTCCTACAATGAGCAGTTCTTC
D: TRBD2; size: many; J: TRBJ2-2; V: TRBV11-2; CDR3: CASSPASGRAGELFF; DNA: TGTGCCAGCAGCCCAGCTAGCGGGAGGGCCGGGGAGCTGTTTTTT
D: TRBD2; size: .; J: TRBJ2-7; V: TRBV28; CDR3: CASSLGGLAAYEQYF; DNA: TGTGCCAGCAGTTTAGGGGGACTAGCGGCCTACGAGCAGTACTTC
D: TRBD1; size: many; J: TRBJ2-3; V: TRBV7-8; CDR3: CASSGGQARSTDTQYF; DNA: TGTGCCAGCAGCGGGGGACAGGCGCGGAGCACAGATACGCAGTATTTT
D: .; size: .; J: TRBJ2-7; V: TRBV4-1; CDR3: CASSARVRETYEQYF; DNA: TGCGCCAGCAGCGCCAGGGTAAGGGAGACCTACGAGCAGTACTTC